A single sample gave rise to the 29 T cell receptor beta chains below, sequenced in a study of control samples from healthy donors and cancer patients. Assay used: immunoSEQ multiplex PCR; TCRdb lists only in-frame clones, some missing. The sample shows roughly 51,000 clones, around 90% of them seen only once. Sequencing was done on a sample of PBMCs. The source is a man in his forties with colorectal cancer.

V usage is TRBV19 and J usage is TRBJ1-2, with no clear D. Trimming took off 9 bases at V and 8 bases at J, with 10 bases between the two ends. Germline V CDR1 and CDR2: LNHDA, SQIVND (reference sequence). CDR3 length equals 10 residues. The CDR3: CASGSGGYTF. The CDR3 nucleotides are TGTGCCAGCGGTTCGGGGGGCTACACCTTC.

This clone appeared a single time. This rearrangement joins TRBV24-1 to TRBJ1-5; 10 positions agree with TRBD1. Germline loops: CDR1 KGHDR, CDR2 SFDVKD. Trimming removed 4 bases from V and 7 bases from J; junction bases left unmatched: 3. This CDR3 spans 14 amino acids. The CDR3 spells CATSEPGQGQPQHF. CDR3 coding DNA: TGTGCCACCAGTGAACCGGGACAGGGGCAGCCCCAGCATTTT.

The chain carries TRBV20-1 and TRBJ2-1; D is unresolved. The CDR3 totals 11 residues. V shed 0 bases and J shed 9 bases, with 6 bases lying between them. Germline CDR1 and CDR2: DFQATT and SNEGSKA (reference sequence). CDR3: CSAREDGEQFF. CDR3 bases: TGCAGTGCTAGAGAGGACGGTGAGCAGTTCTTC.

V gene TRBV11-2 combines with J gene TRBJ2-3; D ambiguous. Trimming pared 2 bases from V and 2 bases from J, leaving 11 bases between. From germline, CDR1 is SGHAT and CDR2 FQNNGV. CDR3 length equals 15 residues. The CDR3 DNA sequence: TGTGCCAGCAGCTTAATGGGCGGATCCACAGATACGCAGTATTTT. It specifies CASSLMGGSTDTQYF.

The chain recombines TRBV9 with TRBJ2-2; 11 bases fit TRBD1. The CDR3 is 15 amino acids. V dropped 3 bases and J dropped 5; count of bases not matched to a gene: 3. Germline CDR1 SGDLS, CDR2 YYNGEE. As DNA, the CDR3 is TGTGCCAGCAGCGGAGGACAGGGGGCTACCGGGGAGCTGTTTTTT. It is translated as CASSGGQGATGELFF.

This clone was detected a few times. The chain joins TRBV18 to TRBJ2-7; tentatively, D is TRBD2 (5 bases). There are 12 residues in the CDR3. V was cut by 3 bases and J by 6 bases, with 9 bases left in between. CDR1 KGHSH and CDR2 LQKENI come from the germline V gene. The CDR3 bases are TGTGCCAGCTCACCCGGACTGGTCGAGCAGTACTTC. It translates to CASSPGLVEQYF.

A note on this clone: One end of the junction varies from germline; a read error may be responsible. V usage is TRBV11-2 and J usage is TRBJ2-2; unclear D gene. CDR1 is SGHAT and CDR2 is FQNNGV in the germline V gene. This CDR3 region has 16 residues. Here the CDR3 reads CASSLDLGRYTGELFF. The CDR3 DNA is TGTGCCAGCAGCCTAGACTTAGGGCGTTACACCGGGGAGCTGTTTTTT.

V is TRBV12-1 and J is TRBJ2-2; the table names TRBD2, a call not compared with the DNA. TRBV12-1 is annotated as a pseudogene. The CDR3 loop spans 19 amino acids. CDR3 sequence reads: CASSFIRGSQFANTGELFF. The CDR3 DNA follows: TGTGCCAGCAGCTTTATTAGAGGCAGCCAGTTCGCGAACACCGGGGAGCTGTTTTTT.

V usage is TRBV6-1 and J usage is TRBJ2-1, with D uncertain. CDR3 length: 15 residues. Trimming shortened V by 3 bases and J by 3 bases, and 12 bases separated the two germline ends. CDR1 MNHNS and CDR2 SASEGT come from the germline V gene. The CDR3 sequence is CASSEQDPIYNEQFF. CDR3 coding DNA: TGTGCCAGCAGTGAGCAGGACCCGATCTACAATGAGCAGTTCTTC.

This chain joins TRBV19 and TRBJ1-5; a weak D match, TRBD1 (5 bases). Germline CDR1 reads LNHDA; CDR2 reads SQIVND (reference sequence). The length of the CDR3 is 16 residues. V was clipped by 8 bases and J by 7 bases, with 24 bases between them. The DNA for the CDR3 is TGTGCCAGTGCGGGTCCCCGACGGCAGGGACTGCAGCCCCAGCATTTT. Translating gives CASAGPRRQGLQPQHF.

The chain uses TRBV4-1 and TRBJ2-3; 9 bases align to TRBD1. The V segment lost 5 bases and the J segment 13 bases; nucleotides outside the gene matches: 10. This CDR3 is 13 amino acids long. Germline CDR1 is MGHRA and CDR2 is YSYEKL. The CDR3 loop reads CASSFQTGQGKYF. CDR3 coding DNA: TGCGCCAGCAGCTTTCAGACGGGACAGGGCAAGTATTTT.

This clone was observed a few times. V and J are TRBV5-4 and TRBJ2-5, with a weak D call TRBD2 (5 bases). The CDR3 runs to 16 residues. Germline V lookup: CDR1 SGHNT, CDR2 YYREEE (reference sequence). V dropped 2 bases and J dropped 3 bases, with 17 bases sitting between them. CDR3 sequence: CASSLVSGPYEETQYF. CDR3 DNA sequence: TGTGCCAGCAGCTTAGTGAGCGGACCCTACGAAGAGACCCAGTACTTC.

J is TRBJ2-7 and V is TRBV10-1, with 7 bases fitting TRBD2. CDR1 and CDR2 (germline): WNHNN, SYGVQD (reference sequence). The junction had 6 bases not matched to a gene; V was cut back by 2 bases and J by 5 bases. The CDR3 is 14 amino acids. The CDR3 is CASSEVGGSNEQYF. Here the CDR3 DNA reads TGCGCCAGCAGTGAGGTTGGCGGGAGTAACGAGCAGTACTTC.

J is TRBJ2-5 and V is TRBV11-3; the D gene is possibly TRBD2 (5 bases). Between the trimmed V and J ends, which lost 2 bases and 0 bases, there was a span of 7 bases. This CDR3 contains 14 residues. Germline lookup yields CDR1 SGHNT and CDR2 YENEEA. The DNA of the CDR3 is TGTGCCAGCAGCTTACGGGGAGACCAAGAGACCCAGTACTTC. Amino acids: CASSLRGDQETQYF. Using reference TRBV11-3 and TRBJ2-5 for the parts outside the CDR3, the full variable domain is EAGVVQSPRYKIIEKKQPVAFWCNPISGHNTLYWYLQNLGQGPELLIRYENEEAVDDSQLPKDRFSAERLKGVDSTLKIQPAELGDSAVYLCASSLRGDQETQYFGPGTRLLVL.

This chain uses TRBV5-1 with TRBJ2-3; D gene unclear. The CDR3 extends over 13 amino acids. The germline V gene has CDR1 SGHRS and CDR2 YFSETQ. Trimming cost V 4 bases and J 5 bases, with 11 bases left between them. The CDR3: CASSLGWGDTQYF. The CDR3 DNA follows: TGCGCCAGCAGCCTTGGCTGGGGAGATACGCAGTATTTT.

The chain employs TRBV7-9 and TRBJ2-1; 10 nucleotides line up with TRBD2. V lost 4 bases and J lost 4; bases outside the gene matches: 7. The CDR3 extends over 16 amino acids. Germline lookup yields CDR1 SEHNR and CDR2 FQNEAQ (reference sequence). The CDR3 here is CASSSSLAGVYNEQFF. The CDR3 nucleotides are TGTGCCAGCAGCTCCTCTCTAGCGGGAGTTTACAATGAGCAGTTCTTC.

This sequence joins TRBV11-2 and TRBJ2-7, with TRBD2 matching 9 bases. The V gene's germline CDR1 is SGHAT and CDR2 FQNNGV. V lost 0 bases and J lost 2; bases outside the gene matches: 5. The CDR3 spans 16 residues. In DNA, the CDR3 is TGTGCCAGCAGCTTAGATGCGGGAGGGGTTGCCTACGAGCAGTACTTC. It yields the protein CASSLDAGGVAYEQYF.

The count of this clone is one. The chain links TRBV30 to TRBJ2-2; TRBD1 matches at 8 bases. The V segment lost 4 bases and the J segment 5 bases; nucleotides outside the gene matches: 12. This CDR3 comprises 16 residues. Germline lookup yields CDR1 GTSNPN and CDR2 SVGIG (reference sequence). This CDR3 reads CAWTPARGQSTGELFF. DNA of the CDR3: TGTGCCTGGACTCCGGCCAGGGGGCAAAGTACCGGGGAGCTGTTTTTT.

The rearrangement links TRBV19 to TRBJ2-7; D may be TRBD2 (6 bases). V was cut by 3 bases and J by 4 bases, with 13 bases left in between. CDR1 and CDR2 (germline): LNHDA, SQIVND (reference sequence). The CDR3 sequence is 14 residues long. The CDR3 loop is CASSIIGDLYEQYF. The DNA of the CDR3 is TGTGCCAGTAGTATCATAGGGGACTTATACGAGCAGTACTTC. Based on the CDR3 plus reference TRBV19 and TRBJ2-7, the full variable domain is DGGITQSPKYLFRKEGQNVTLSCEQNLNHDAMYWYRQDPGQGLRLIYYSQIVNDFQKGDIAEGYSVSREKKESFPLTVTSAQKNPTAFYLCASSIIGDLYEQYFGPGTRLTVT.

V gene TRBV5-4 combines with J gene TRBJ2-5, with D perhaps matching TRBD1 or TRBD2 (5 bases each). Germline CDR1 reads SGHNT; CDR2 reads YYREEE (reference sequence). The V gene lost 3 bases and the J gene lost 4 bases, with 19 bases spanning the gap. This CDR3 spans 16 amino acids. CDR3 residues: CASSSYWGNRVETQYF. CDR3 in DNA: TGTGCCAGCAGCTCTTATTGGGGGAATCGTGTAGAGACCCAGTACTTC.

This clone was seen just once. The DNA for the CDR3 is TGTGCCAGCAGTCAAAGGGAGAATCAGCCCCAGCATTTT. Translation gives CASSQRENQPQHF. J is TRBJ1-5 and V is TRBV6-5; D gene unclear. Trimming stripped 5 bases from V and 4 bases from J, with 9 bases between. The CDR3 is 13 amino acids. Germline V gives CDR1 MNHEY, CDR2 SVGAGI.

The chain joins TRBV10-3 to TRBJ2-2; TRBD2 matches 7 bases. CDR1 ENHRY and CDR2 SYGVKD come from the germline V gene. The CDR3 has 18 residues. Germline trimming cut 4 bases from V and 1 base from J; bases unmatched to any gene: 12. CDR3 residues: CAISAIPGLIKNTGELFF. In DNA form, the CDR3 reads TGTGCCATCAGTGCCATCCCGGGACTAATTAAGAACACCGGGGAGCTGTTTTTT.

The chain combines TRBV5-1 with TRBJ2-7; the D gene is possibly TRBD1 (5 bases). Trimming removed 2 bases from V and 2 bases from J, with 8 bases in between. Germline loops: CDR1 SGHRS, CDR2 YFSETQ. The CDR3 consists of 13 residues. The CDR3 here is CASSFDRAYEQYF. The CDR3 DNA reads TGCGCCAGCAGCTTCGACAGAGCCTACGAGCAGTACTTC.

The CDR3 DNA follows: TGTGCCAGCAGCACAACAGGGCGCCTGACGCCCCAGCATTTT. It yields the protein CASSTTGRLTPQHF. V and J are TRBV7-2 and TRBJ1-5; TRBD1 might be the D (6 bases). This CDR3 spans 14 amino acids. V was trimmed by 5 bases and J by 9 bases, leaving 17 bases between them. Germline CDR1 SGHTA, CDR2 FQGNSA.

The chain uses TRBV12-5 and TRBJ2-7; D is possibly TRBD1 (5 bases). Between the trimmed V and J ends, which lost 1 base and 5 bases, there was a span of 12 bases. CDR3 length equals 14 residues. The germline CDR1 and CDR2 sequences are LGHNT and FRNRAP. The CDR3 here is CASGLGTRANEQYF. The CDR3 region has the DNA TGTGCTAGTGGTTTGGGGACCAGGGCCAACGAGCAGTACTTC.

The chain uses TRBV27 and TRBJ2-1, with 10 bases identical to TRBD2. Germline V gene data show CDR1 as MNHEY and CDR2 as SMNVEV (reference sequence). The CDR3 runs to 15 residues. The V gene end was trimmed by 6 bases and the J gene end by 6 bases; junction bases not matched to a gene: 8. CDR3: CASSPGTSATNEQFF. The CDR3, as DNA: TGTGCCAGCAGCCCGGGGACTAGCGCTACCAATGAGCAGTTCTTC.

This sequence joins TRBV10-1 and TRBJ2-7; TRBD2 might be the D (5 bases). This CDR3 has 13 residues. V lost 4 bases to trimming and J lost 6 bases, with 13 bases between them. Germline V CDR1 and CDR2: WNHNN, SYGVQD (reference sequence). The CDR3 sequence: CASSGESTGEQYF. In DNA, the CDR3 is TGCGCCAGCAGTGGGGAGAGCACCGGCGAGCAGTACTTC.

This chain connects TRBV27 to TRBJ2-7; TRBD1 aligns across 7 bases. The V gene end was trimmed by 5 bases and the J gene end by 0 bases; junction bases not matched to a gene: 16. Germline CDR1 and CDR2: MNHEY and SMNVEV (reference sequence). The CDR3 totals 18 residues. Here the CDR3 reads CASSPLRGSSGASYEQYF. As DNA, the CDR3 is TGTGCCAGCAGTCCCCTCAGGGGGTCCAGCGGCGCCTCCTACGAGCAGTACTTC.

CDR3: CASSEEILGLLGTEAFF. The DNA of the CDR3 is TGCGCCAGCAGCGAGGAAATCCTAGGGTTGCTGGGAACTGAAGCTTTCTTT. The J gene is TRBJ1-1, the V gene TRBV5-1; D call uncertain. Looked up from germline, CDR1 is SGHRS and CDR2 is YFSETQ. V lost 4 bases to trimming and J lost 5 bases, with 24 bases between them. The CDR3 covers 17 residues.